This record covers a single T cell receptor (beta chain). With a J-beta primer mix and a sample-barcoded 5' primer, a second PCR ran roughly 6 to 11 cycles. CDR3-containing paired-end reads numbering at least 2.5 million came from each sample. TCRdb analysed the 5' RACE reads with MiXCR anew, one entry per CDR3 protein. Here the sample spans some 710,000 distinct CDR3 sequences, about 45% being singletons. The data belong to a study of blood T cells in healthy people across ages. From germline, CDR1 is DFQATT and CDR2 SNEGSKA (reference sequence). With 5 bases removed from V and 5 bases from J, the gap between germline ends came to 12 bases. The CDR3 has 12 amino acids.

This TCR was sampled from a man older than 75 in good health. The genes are TRBV20-1 and TRBJ1-1; no reliable D call. Sequencing input: blood. The CDR3 is CSAWTADTEAFF. CDR3 DNA sequence: TGCAGTGCTTGGACGGCGGATACTGAAGCTTTCTTT.